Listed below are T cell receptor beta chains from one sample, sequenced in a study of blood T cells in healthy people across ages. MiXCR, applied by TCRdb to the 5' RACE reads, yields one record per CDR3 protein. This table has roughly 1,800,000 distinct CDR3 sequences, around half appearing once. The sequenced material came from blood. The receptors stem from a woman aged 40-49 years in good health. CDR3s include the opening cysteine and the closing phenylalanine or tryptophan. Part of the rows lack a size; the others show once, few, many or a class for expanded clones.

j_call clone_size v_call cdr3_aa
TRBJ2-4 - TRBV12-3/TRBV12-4 CASSFTRNIQYF
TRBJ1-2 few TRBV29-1 CSVEDRGNGYTF
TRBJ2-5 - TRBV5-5 CASSLWNLAQETQYF
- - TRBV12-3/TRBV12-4 CASSHRTSGGGRTQYF
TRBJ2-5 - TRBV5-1 CASSGLAGGLQETQYF
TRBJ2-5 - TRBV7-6 CASSLGLAGREEIQYF
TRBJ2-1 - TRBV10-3 CAISEDPWGPNEQFF
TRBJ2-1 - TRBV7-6 CASSFTGTGTNEQFF
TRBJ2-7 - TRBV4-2 CASSDEGDSYEQYF
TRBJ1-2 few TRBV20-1 CSAIADDGYTF
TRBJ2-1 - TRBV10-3 CAISDEGRSSYNEQFF
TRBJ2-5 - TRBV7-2 CASSLEGSSWETQYF
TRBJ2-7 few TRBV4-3 CASSQEYGGSYEQYF
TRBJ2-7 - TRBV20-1 CSARDMGGAYEQYF
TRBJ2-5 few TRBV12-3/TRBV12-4 CASSLVVGDWETQYF
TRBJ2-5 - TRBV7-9 CASSLAETLETQYF
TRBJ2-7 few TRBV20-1 CSARATSGVSYEQYF
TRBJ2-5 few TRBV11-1 CASSLEWQDQETQYF
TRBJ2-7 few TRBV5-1 CASSLEGATRYAYEQYF
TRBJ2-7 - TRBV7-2 CASKQGPYEQYF
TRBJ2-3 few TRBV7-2 CASSKRLAGGSDTQYF
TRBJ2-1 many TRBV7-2 CASSLAGGRYNEQFF
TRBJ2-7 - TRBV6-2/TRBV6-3 CASSYRRTSGDEQYF
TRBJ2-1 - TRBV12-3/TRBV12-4 CASTWYGSENEQFF
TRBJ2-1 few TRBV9 CASSVFLSLNEQFF
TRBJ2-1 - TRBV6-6 CASTVQRTSYNEQFF
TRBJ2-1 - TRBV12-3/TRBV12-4 CASTRRSGGMNEQFF
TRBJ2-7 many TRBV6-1 CASSERSYEQYF
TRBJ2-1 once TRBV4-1 CASSFSRLYNEQFF
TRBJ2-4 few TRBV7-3 CASSSGQGAGNIQYF
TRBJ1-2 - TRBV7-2 CASRQGNGYTF
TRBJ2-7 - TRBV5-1 CASSLGFRGPYEQYF
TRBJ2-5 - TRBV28 CASSPRTTNQETQYF
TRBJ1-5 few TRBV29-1 CSVAAGTGEGQPQHF
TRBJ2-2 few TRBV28 CASRRGAGELFF
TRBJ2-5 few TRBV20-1 CSARDDSLSQYF
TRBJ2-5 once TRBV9 CASNPWWGAGQETQYF
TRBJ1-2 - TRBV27 CASSVRGEEGYTF
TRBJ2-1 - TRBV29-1 CSVEDRRGGQVYNEQFF
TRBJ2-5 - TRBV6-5 CASRSGEIGETQYF
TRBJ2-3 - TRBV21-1 CASSKEAAGRDTDTQYF
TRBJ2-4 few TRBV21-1 CASRRTWAIAKNIQYF
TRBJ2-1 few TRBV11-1 CASSLARFGPYEQFF
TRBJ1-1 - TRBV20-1 CSARSSDTEAFF
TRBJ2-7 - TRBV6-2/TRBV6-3 CASNPNRTPSGNEQYF
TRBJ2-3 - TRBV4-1 CASSQRTSGGLSTDTQYF
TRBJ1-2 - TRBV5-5 CASSLNTGTYGYTF
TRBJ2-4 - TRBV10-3 CAISESYKARYF
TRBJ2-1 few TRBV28 CASSFRSGLGNEQFF
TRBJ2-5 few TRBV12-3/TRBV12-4 CASRVGQGNSETQYF
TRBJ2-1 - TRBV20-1 CSANLRGGHNEQFF
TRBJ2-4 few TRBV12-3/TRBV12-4 CASSGRAKNIQYF
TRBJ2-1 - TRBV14 CASSTITESQFF
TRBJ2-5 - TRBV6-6 CASSYRKETQYF
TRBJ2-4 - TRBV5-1 CASSFRATLEYF
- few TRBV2 CASRTRHEQYF
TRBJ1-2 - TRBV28 CASSPGTGAHYGYTF
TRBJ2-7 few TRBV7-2 CASSLQTGYEQYF
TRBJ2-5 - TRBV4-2 CASSLPGTARQETQYF
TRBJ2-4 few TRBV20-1 CSASDPGGKNIQYF